This T cell receptor (beta chain) was identified during a study of persistence of HIV-infected CD4 T cells. Whole-study results and caveats: Compared with CD3/CD28-stimulated cells, CMV- and Gag-responding cells showed lower TCRbeta richness. Degenerate expanded CDR3beta sequences were enriched among CMV- and Gag-responding cells.

Points on this clone: Its antigen is as yet unknown.

Stimulation used approximately 9.5 ug/mL lysate from CMV-infected fibroblasts. CD40L/CD69 double-negative CD45RO-high memory CD4+ T cells were collected. Donors had CD4+ T cell counts above 400 cells/uL and were CMV-seropositive. The libraries were made with immunoSEQ version 4 in survey mode. TCRdb keeps only in-frame clones here, not all; method: immunoSEQ multiplex PCR. The sample lists over 25,000 clones, 82% occurring once. Germline-derived CDR1 and CDR2 are SNHLY and FYNNEI. CDR3 size: 13 residues. The ends were cut back, 7 bases at V and 0 bases at J, with 6 bases in the middle. This clonotype was sampled from an adult man with HIV who was CMV-seropositive. The chain employs TRBV2 and TRBJ2-2; either TRBD1 or TRBD2 may supply D (5 bases each). The input for sequencing was CD4+ T cells sorted from PBMCs after approximately 19-hour stimulation, taken from a patient who received antiretroviral therapy. This CDR3 is CASMGANTGELFF. The CDR3 nucleotides are TGTGCCAGCATGGGGGCGAACACCGGGGAGCTGTTTTTT.